The 20 T cell receptor beta chains presented below share a single source sample, sequenced in a study of blood T cells in healthy people across ages (dated by TCRdb to the mid-2010s). The method was 5' RACE. Sequencing used an Illumina HiSeq 2500. A second about 7 to 11 cycle PCR used a sample-barcoded 5' primer and a J-beta primer mix. The public reads were quality trimmed at Q25 with fastp and then assembled into clones with MiXCR by TCRdb, keeping productive beta chains. One record per CDR3 amino acid sequence lists the most common genes and DNA. For this sample the table gives about 1,000,000 distinct CDR3 sequences, of which 40% to 55% were detected only once. The ten largest clones represent approximately 17% of the sample. The sequenced sample consisted of blood. The receptors originated from a woman aged 55-70 years in good health.

This clonotype was seen only a few times. The rearrangement links TRBV5-6 to TRBJ1-2; 8 nucleotides line up with TRBD1. The V gene's germline CDR1 is SGHDT and CDR2 YYEEEE. The junction had 14 bases not matched to a gene; V was cut back by 5 bases and J by 5 bases. CDR3 length: 16 amino acids. The CDR3 protein is CASRVGDTGGVYGYTF. For the CDR3, the DNA is TGTGCCAGCAGGGTCGGAGACACAGGGGGGGTATATGGCTACACCTTC.

V usage is TRBV7-2 and J usage is TRBJ2-7, with 7 nucleotides matching TRBD2. The CDR3 has 13 amino acids. V trimming: 5 bases; J trimming: 5 bases; junction bases outside the gene matches: 6. CDR1 SGHTA and CDR2 FQGNSA come from the germline V gene. The CDR3 reads CASSTSGGNEQYF. DNA for the CDR3: TGTGCCAGCAGCACTTCGGGGGGAAACGAGCAGTACTTC. The full variable domain, with the rest looked up from reference TRBV7-2 and TRBJ2-7, is GAGVSQSPSNKVTEKGKDVELRCDPISGHTALYWYRQSLGQGLEFLIYFQGNSAPDKSGLPSDRFSAERTGGSVSTLTIQRTQQEDSAVYLCASSTSGGNEQYFGPGTRLTVT.

V and J are TRBV29-1 and TRBJ1-1; 7 positions agree with TRBD1. CDR3 size: 11 residues. Germline loops: CDR1 SQVTM, CDR2 ANQGSEA. The J segment lost 6 bases and the V segment lost 6 bases, leaving 4 bases of the junction unmatched. CDR3 residues: CSVGQFSEAFF. The CDR3 bases are TGCAGCGTGGGACAGTTCTCTGAAGCTTTCTTT.

Turning to this clonotype: This CDR3 fails to terminate in the conserved phenylalanine or tryptophan, so it likely reflects a read error. The chain carries TRBV29-1 and TRBJ2-1, with D unresolved. V was cut by 8 bases and J by 10 bases, with 12 bases left in between. The CDR3 covers 10 residues. Per the germline V gene, CDR1 is SQVTM and CDR2 is ANQGSEA. The CDR3 region is CSISFREQFC. CDR3 DNA sequence: TGCAGCATTTCCTTCCGAGAGCAGTTCTGC.

This clonotype was found a few times. V usage is TRBV20-1 and J usage is TRBJ2-5, with D uncertain. The V end lost 5 bases, the J end lost 11 bases, and 6 bases lay between the germline ends. The germline V gene encodes CDR1 DFQATT and CDR2 SNEGSKA (reference sequence). The CDR3 contains 8 residues. CDR3: CSAGPQYF. In DNA, the CDR3 is TGCAGTGCTGGACCTCAGTACTTC.

This clonotype has a handful of counts. V usage is TRBV4-1 and J usage is TRBJ2-5, with D maybe TRBD2 (5 bases). The CDR3 covers 14 residues. The germline gives CDR1 MGHRA, CDR2 YSYEKL. The germline V and J ends were trimmed by 5 bases and 11 bases, with 21 bases remaining between them. CDR3 nucleotide sequence: TGCGCCAGCAGCGAGCGGTCCTTATACAATGAGCAGTACTTC. It encodes CASSERSLYNEQYF.

The V gene is TRBV15, the J gene TRBJ2-4; TRBD2 is a possible D gene (6 bases). The better agreement between TRBJ2-5 and the DNA end casts doubt on the J call. Germline values: CDR1 LNHNV, CDR2 YYDKDF (reference sequence). The CDR3 consists of 13 residues. The CDR3 sequence: CATSRHGGETQYF. CDR3 sequence (DNA): TGTGCCACCAGCCGACACGGAGGGGAGACCCAGTACTTC.

This clonotype was recorded only once. This sequence joins TRBV20-1 and TRBJ2-3; 11 bases fit TRBD2. Germline CDR1 is DFQATT and CDR2 is SNEGSKA (reference sequence). The CDR3 is made up of 16 amino acids. The J segment lost 2 bases and the V segment lost 4 bases, leaving 8 bases of the junction unmatched. The CDR3 reads CSATVISGRATDTQYF. CDR3 sequence (DNA): TGCAGTGCTACCGTTATTAGCGGGAGGGCCACAGATACGCAGTATTTT.

The J gene is TRBJ2-5, the V gene TRBV29-1; D ambiguous. The V end was cut by 3 bases, the J end by 2 bases, with 7 bases between. Germline values: CDR1 SQVTM, CDR2 ANQGSEA. CDR3 length: 12 residues. CDR3 residues: CSVEDGQETQYF. The CDR3, as DNA: TGCAGCGTTGAGGACGGACAAGAGACCCAGTACTTC.

With respect to this clonotype: This may come from a read error, since a much larger clone is one base off. The chain employs TRBV6-4 and TRBJ2-7, with D perhaps matching TRBD1 or TRBD2 (5 bases each). Trimming stripped 3 bases from V and 7 bases from J, with 16 bases between. Per the germline V gene, CDR1 is MRHNA and CDR2 is SNTAGT. The CDR3 runs to 14 residues. The CDR3 spells CASSELGENNEQYF. Written as DNA, the CDR3 is TGTGCCAGCAGTGAATTGGGGGAGAACAATGAGCAGTACTTC.

This clonotype was picked up a small number of times. This rearrangement joins TRBV27 to TRBJ2-4; weak D call: TRBD2 (6 bases). The J call is doubtful: the DNA matches TRBJ2-7 better. CDR1 MNHEY and CDR2 SMNVEV come from the germline V gene (reference sequence). The CDR3 spans 15 residues. CDR3 amino acids: CASSLISGGAYEQYF. Written as DNA, the CDR3 is TGTGCCAGCAGTTTGATCAGCGGAGGGGCCTACGAGCAGTACTTC.

Comment on this clonotype: An end of the junction does not agree with germline; a read error may underlie this. The CDR3 region is CASSYPPTGTDYKQYF. CDR3 bases: TGTGCCAGCAGTTACCCTCCGACCGGGACTGACTACAAGCAGTACTTC. The chain employs TRBV6-2 or TRBV6-3 and TRBJ2-7, with TRBD2 as a possible D gene (6 bases). Germline-derived CDR1 and CDR2 are MNHEY and SVGEGT. The CDR3 is made up of 16 amino acids.

The chain combines TRBV2 with TRBJ2-1; the match to TRBD2 covers 9 bases. This CDR3 region has 14 residues. Per the germline V gene, CDR1 is SNHLY and CDR2 is FYNNEI. J gave up 6 bases and V 8 bases, and 8 bases lay outside the gene matches. The CDR3 DNA follows: TGTGCCAGCCAGAGCGGGAGGTCGCGCAATGAGCAGTTCTTC. Protein: CASQSGRSRNEQFF. Looking up the rest from reference TRBV2 and TRBJ2-1 gives the full variable domain: EPEVTQTPSHQVTQMGQEVILRCVPISNHLYFYWYRQILGQKVEFLVSFYNNEISEKSEIFDDQFSVERPDGSNFTLKIRSTKLEDSAMYFCASQSGRSRNEQFFGPGTRLTVL.

This clonotype was found many times. V is TRBV7-7 and J is TRBJ2-5; a possible D gene is TRBD2 (5 bases). The germline V gene encodes CDR1 SSHAT and CDR2 FNYEAQ (reference sequence). This CDR3 is 13 amino acids long. Trimming cost V 2 bases and J 5 bases, with 9 bases left between them. DNA for the CDR3: TGTGCCAGCAGCTTATCCGGGATGGAGACCCAGTACTTC. As protein: CASSLSGMETQYF.

CDR3: CASSDSLNTEAFF. The CDR3 DNA is TGTGCCAGCAGTGACAGCTTGAACACTGAAGCTTTCTTT. The V gene is TRBV28, the J gene TRBJ1-1; D is possibly TRBD1 (5 bases). From germline, CDR1 is MDHEN and CDR2 SYDVKM. V lost 5 bases, J lost 0 bases, and 7 bases lay in between. CDR3 length: 13 amino acids.

This clonotype occurred a few times. Here the CDR3 reads CASRGQGLLGANVLTF. CDR3 in DNA: TGTGCCAGCAGGGGACAGGGACTTTTGGGGGCCAACGTCCTGACTTTC. This chain connects TRBV2 to TRBJ2-6; 9 positions match TRBD1. Losses at the gene ends were 6 bases for V and 4 bases for J; bases not matched to a gene: 7. CDR1 SNHLY and CDR2 FYNNEI come from the germline V gene. This CDR3 spans 16 amino acids.

The chain is built from TRBV6-2 or TRBV6-3 and TRBJ2-2; a possible D gene is TRBD1 (6 bases). This CDR3 has 14 residues. Trimming took 6 bases from V and 5 from J, leaving 13 bases between them. Germline loops: CDR1 MNHEY, CDR2 SVGEGT. This chain's CDR3 is CASSLQGVTGELFF. The CDR3 DNA sequence: TGTGCCAGCAGCCTACAGGGTGTTACCGGGGAGCTGTTTTTT.

The V and J genes are TRBV12-3 or TRBV12-4 and TRBJ2-1; D not certain. V was cut by 7 bases and J by 0 bases, with 10 bases left in between. The CDR3 has 14 residues. DNA for the CDR3: TGTGCCAGCATGATGGGGTACTCCTACAATGAGCAGTTCTTC. Translated, it gives CASMMGYSYNEQFF.

This chain uses TRBV20-1 with TRBJ2-7; D is tentatively TRBD1 or TRBD2 (5 bases each). Germline CDR1 is DFQATT and CDR2 is SNEGSKA (reference sequence). The CDR3 length is 13 residues. Trimming took 3 bases from V and 7 from J, leaving 16 bases between them. The CDR3 reads CSASLGTEREQYF. CDR3 nucleotides: TGCAGTGCTAGTTTGGGGACGGAGAGAGAGCAGTACTTC.

This clonotype was seen a few times. This sequence joins TRBV6-2 or TRBV6-3 and TRBJ1-1; D may be TRBD1 (5 bases). V lost 4 bases and J 10 bases, leaving 10 bases between the germline ends. CDR3 length: 11 amino acids. CDR1 is MNHEY, CDR2 SVGEGT, per germline. CDR3 nucleotide sequence: TGTGCCAGCAGTTTGGGGGTAAGAGCTTTCTTT. Protein sequence: CASSLGVRAFF.